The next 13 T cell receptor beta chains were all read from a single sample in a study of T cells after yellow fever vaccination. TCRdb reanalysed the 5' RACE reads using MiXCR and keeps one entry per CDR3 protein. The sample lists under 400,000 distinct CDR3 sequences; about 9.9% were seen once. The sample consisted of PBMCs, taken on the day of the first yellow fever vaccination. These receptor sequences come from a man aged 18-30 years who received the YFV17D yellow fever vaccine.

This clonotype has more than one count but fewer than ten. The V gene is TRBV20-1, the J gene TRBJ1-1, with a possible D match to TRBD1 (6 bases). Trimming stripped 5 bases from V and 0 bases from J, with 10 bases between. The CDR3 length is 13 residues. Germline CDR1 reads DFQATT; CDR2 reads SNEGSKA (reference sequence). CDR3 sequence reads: CSAAWGLNTEAFF. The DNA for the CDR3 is TGCAGTGCTGCCTGGGGGCTGAACACTGAAGCTTTCTTT.

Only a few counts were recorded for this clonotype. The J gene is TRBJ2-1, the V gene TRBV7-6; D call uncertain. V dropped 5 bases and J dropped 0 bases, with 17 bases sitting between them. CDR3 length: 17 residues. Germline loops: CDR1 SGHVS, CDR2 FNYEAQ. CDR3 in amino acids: CASSPQESGGSYNEQFF. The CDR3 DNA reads TGTGCCAGCAGCCCCCAAGAATCGGGCGGCTCCTACAATGAGCAGTTCTTC. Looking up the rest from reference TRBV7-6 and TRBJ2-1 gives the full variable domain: GAGVSQSPRYKVTKRGQDVALRCDPISGHVSLYWYRQALGQGPEFLTYFNYEAQQDKSGLPNDRFSAERPEGSISTLTIQRTEQRDSAMYRCASSPQESGGSYNEQFFGPGTRLTVL.

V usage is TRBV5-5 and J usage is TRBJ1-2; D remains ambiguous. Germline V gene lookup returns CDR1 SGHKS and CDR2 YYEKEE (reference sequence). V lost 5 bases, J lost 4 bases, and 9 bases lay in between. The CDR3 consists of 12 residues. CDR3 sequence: CASRWGVYGYTF. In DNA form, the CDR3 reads TGTGCCAGCAGATGGGGTGTCTATGGCTACACCTTC.

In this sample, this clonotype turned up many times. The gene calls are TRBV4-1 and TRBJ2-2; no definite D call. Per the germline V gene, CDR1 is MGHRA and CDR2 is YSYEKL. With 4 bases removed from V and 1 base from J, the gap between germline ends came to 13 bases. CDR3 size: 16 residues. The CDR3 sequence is CASSRRSDQNTGELFF. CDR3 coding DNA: TGCGCCAGCAGCCGCCGGTCCGACCAGAACACCGGGGAGCTGTTTTTT.

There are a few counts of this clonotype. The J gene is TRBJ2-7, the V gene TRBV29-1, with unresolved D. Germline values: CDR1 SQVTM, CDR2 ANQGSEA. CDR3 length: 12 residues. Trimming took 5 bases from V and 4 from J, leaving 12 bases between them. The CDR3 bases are TGCAGCGTTCAGTTCAACTATTACGAGCAGTACTTC. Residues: CSVQFNYYEQYF.

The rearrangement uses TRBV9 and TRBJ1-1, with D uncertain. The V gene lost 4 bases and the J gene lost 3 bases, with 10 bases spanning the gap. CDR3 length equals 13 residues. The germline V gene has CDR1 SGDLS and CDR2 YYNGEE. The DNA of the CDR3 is TGTGCCAGCAGCCGAAGGATGGACACTGAAGCTTTCTTT. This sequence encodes CASSRRMDTEAFF.

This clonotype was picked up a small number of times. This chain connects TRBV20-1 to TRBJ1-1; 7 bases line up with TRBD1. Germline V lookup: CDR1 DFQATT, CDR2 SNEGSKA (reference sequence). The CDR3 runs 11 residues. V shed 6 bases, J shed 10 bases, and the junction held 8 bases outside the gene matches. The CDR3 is CSAPTGLGAFF. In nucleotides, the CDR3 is TGCAGTGCCCCGACAGGGCTAGGAGCTTTCTTT.

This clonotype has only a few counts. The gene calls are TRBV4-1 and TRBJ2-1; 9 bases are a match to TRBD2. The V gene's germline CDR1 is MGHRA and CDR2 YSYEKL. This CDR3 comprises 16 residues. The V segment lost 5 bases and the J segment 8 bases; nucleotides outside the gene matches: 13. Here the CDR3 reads CASSGRFGGGAYEQFF. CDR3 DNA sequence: TGCGCCAGCAGCGGTCGATTCGGCGGGGGGGCTTATGAGCAGTTCTTC.

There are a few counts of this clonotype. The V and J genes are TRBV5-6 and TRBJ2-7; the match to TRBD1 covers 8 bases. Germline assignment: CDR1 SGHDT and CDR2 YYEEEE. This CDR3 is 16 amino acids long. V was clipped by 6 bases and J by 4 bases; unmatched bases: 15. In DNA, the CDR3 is TGTGCCAGCACCTCAACGACAGGGGAAGTGTTGTACGAGCAGTACTTC. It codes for CASTSTTGEVLYEQYF.

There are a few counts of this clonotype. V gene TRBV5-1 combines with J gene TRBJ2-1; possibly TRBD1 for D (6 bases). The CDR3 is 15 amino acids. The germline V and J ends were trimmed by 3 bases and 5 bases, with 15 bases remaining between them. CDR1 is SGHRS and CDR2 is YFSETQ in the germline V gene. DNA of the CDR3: TGCGCCAGCAGCTCCGGTGGGGGCGGCGACAATGAGCAGTTCTTC. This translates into CASSSGGGGDNEQFF.

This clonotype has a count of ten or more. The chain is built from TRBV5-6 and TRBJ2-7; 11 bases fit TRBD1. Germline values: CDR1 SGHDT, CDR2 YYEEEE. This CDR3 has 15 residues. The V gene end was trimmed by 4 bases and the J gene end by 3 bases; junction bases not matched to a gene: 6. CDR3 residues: CASSPGQGANYEQYF. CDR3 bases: TGTGCCAGCAGCCCTGGACAGGGGGCGAACTACGAGCAGTACTTC.

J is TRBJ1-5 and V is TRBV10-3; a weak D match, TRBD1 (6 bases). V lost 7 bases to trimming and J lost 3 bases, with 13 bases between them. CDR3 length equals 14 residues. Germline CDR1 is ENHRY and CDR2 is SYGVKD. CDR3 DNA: TGTGCCATCAAGAACAGGGTACTCAATCAGCCCCAGCATTTT. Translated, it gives CAIKNRVLNQPQHF.

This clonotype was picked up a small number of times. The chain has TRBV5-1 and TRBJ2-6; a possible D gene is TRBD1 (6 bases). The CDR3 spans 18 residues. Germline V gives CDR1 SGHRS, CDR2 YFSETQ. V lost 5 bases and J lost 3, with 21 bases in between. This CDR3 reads CASRWRQETLYGANVLTF. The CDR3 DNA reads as TGCGCCAGCAGATGGAGACAGGAGACCTTATATGGGGCCAACGTCCTGACTTTC.